The rows below give T cell receptor beta chains drawn from one sample of a study of human T cells and chemical hapten exposure. One entry per CDR3 protein results from TCRdb running MiXCR on the RACE reads. The table lists around 360,000 distinct CDR3 sequences, about 6% of them singletons. This sample comprised whole blood, obtained in connection with sensitization to the hapten diphenylcyclopropenone (DPC). The receptor set was obtained from a woman under 30 with alopecia areata. Some clones in this sample may be carry-over from other donors' samples. The CDR3 runs from the conserved cysteine through the conserved F or W. D genes are given only for firm matches. Not all rows give a size; the values are once, few, many and, for expanded clones, a class.

J gene	D gene	CDR3 length	clone size	V gene	CDR3 DNA	CDR3 protein
TRBJ2-7	TRBD2	17	many	TRBV10-3	TGTGCCATCAGTGAGTCGATCGCGGGGGGGCCTAAGGACGAGCAGTACTTC	CAISESIAGGPKDEQYF
TRBJ2-3	-	16	-	TRBV2	TGTGCCAGCAGTGACAGAAAGAAAATTTTCACAGATACGCAGTATTTT	CASSDRKKIFTDTQYF
TRBJ2-2	-	14	-	TRBV7-8	TGTGCCAGCAGCCCCGTGGGGAACACCGGGGAGCTGTTTTTT	CASSPVGNTGELFF
TRBJ2-7	-	14	-	TRBV24-1	TGTGCCACCAGTGATTCGGGCAACTCCTACGAGCAGTACTTC	CATSDSGNSYEQYF
TRBJ2-2	-	14	-	TRBV21-1	TGTGCCAGCAGCAAAGGTCTAGGGGACGGGGAGCTGTTTTTT	CASSKGLGDGELFF
TRBJ1-1	-	14	many	TRBV3-1	TGTGCCAGCAGCCGGACTCAGGGCTACACTGAAGCTTTCTTT	CASSRTQGYTEAFF
TRBJ1-3	TRBD1	14	many	TRBV7-9	TGTGCCAGCAGCCCAGGGACAGGAGGAAACACCATATATTTT	CASSPGTGGNTIYF
TRBJ1-5	-	15	-	TRBV3-1	TGTGCCAGCAGCCAATCGAAGGGGGGTATTCAGCCCCAGCATTTT	CASSQSKGGIQPQHF
TRBJ2-1	TRBD2	20	-	TRBV5-1	TGCGCCAGCAGCTTGGTTTCGCTAGCGGGGGTGATTAGCTCCTACAATGAGCAGTTCTTC	CASSLVSLAGVISSYNEQFF
TRBJ2-4	-	14	few	TRBV20-1	TGCAGTGCCAATTCCCAAGTAACCCTAAACATTCAGTACTTC	CSANSQVTLNIQYF
TRBJ2-3	TRBD2	15	few	TRBV7-8	TGTGCCAGCTCTAGACGGGGGGGCAGCACAGATACGCAGTATTTT	CASSRRGGSTDTQYF
TRBJ2-1	TRBD2	16	-	TRBV4-3	TGCGCCAGCAGCCAACTGGGCGGGAGCTCCTACAATGAGCAGTTCTTC	CASSQLGGSSYNEQFF
TRBJ1-5	TRBD1	15	many	TRBV6-1	TGTGCCAGCCTTTGGACAGGGTGGGACAATCAGCCCCAGCATTTT	CASLWTGWDNQPQHF
TRBJ1-2	TRBD1	14	-	TRBV7-2	TGTGCCAGCAGCTCCAAGGACAGGCACTATGGCTACACCTTC	CASSSKDRHYGYTF
TRBJ1-1	TRBD1	13	-	TRBV6-2/TRBV6-3	TGTGCCAGCAGTTACGACAGGGCCACTGAAGCTTTCTTT	CASSYDRATEAFF
TRBJ2-7	-	16	-	TRBV12-3/TRBV12-4	TGTGCCAGCAGTTTAGCGGCCAGCAGGAGCTCCTACGAGCAGTACTTC	CASSLAASRSSYEQYF
TRBJ1-4	TRBD1	17	-	TRBV27	TGTGCCAGCAGTTCCGGGACAGGGGCGACCTTTAATGAAAAACTGTTTTTT	CASSSGTGATFNEKLFF
TRBJ2-1	-	11	-	TRBV28	TGTGCCACCATCAGGTACAATGAGCAGTTCTTC	CATIRYNEQFF
TRBJ1-1	-	18	few	TRBV14	TGTGCCAGCAGCCAAGAATCCACCAGAATATGGGGAAGCACTGAAGCTTTCTTT	CASSQESTRIWGSTEAFF
TRBJ2-2	TRBD1	14	few	TRBV28	TGTGCCAGCAGTCCATGGGACAGCACCGGGGAGCTGTTTTTT	CASSPWDSTGELFF
TRBJ1-3	-	15	few	TRBV20-1	TGCAGTGCTAGAGATTCAGGGGCTGGAGGAAACACCATATATTTT	CSARDSGAGGNTIYF
TRBJ1-1	TRBD1	14	many	TRBV2	TGTGCCAGCAGTGGACTGAAAGGGGGCGAGTCGGCTTTCTTT	CASSGLKGGESAFF
TRBJ1-1	-	11	few	TRBV6-2/TRBV6-3	TGTGCCAGCAGTTACCCCACTGAAGCTTTCTTT	CASSYPTEAFF
TRBJ2-5	TRBD1	16	few	TRBV12-3/TRBV12-4	TGTGCCAGCAGTTCGACCGGGACAGGGGGCGGGGAGACCCAGTACTTC	CASSSTGTGGGETQYF
TRBJ2-6	-	19	-	TRBV6-5	TGTGCCAGCAGTTATAGCCCGCCTATAATCCTCTCTGGGGCCAACGTCCTGACTTTC	CASSYSPPIILSGANVLTF
TRBJ2-5	-	11	-	TRBV12-3/TRBV12-4	TGTGCCAGCACCCTCGGTGGGACCCAGTACTTC	CASTLGGTQYF
TRBJ2-3	-	16	-	TRBV5-1	TGCGCCAGCAGCTTTCCCAAAGCTCAGGGCACAGATACGCAGTATTTT	CASSFPKAQGTDTQYF
TRBJ2-5	TRBD2	15	-	TRBV5-6	TGTGCCAGCAGCCCCCTGGGAGGGGACCAAGAGACCCAGTACTTC	CASSPLGGDQETQYF
TRBJ1-3	TRBD1	15	many	TRBV29-1	TGCAGCGTTTCCGGGACAGGAAGACCTGGAAACACCATATATTTT	CSVSGTGRPGNTIYF
TRBJ2-1	-	11	-	TRBV7-9	TGTGCCAGCAGCTTCTACGATGAGCAGTTCTTC	CASSFYDEQFF
TRBJ2-3	-	14	few	TRBV20-1	TGCAGTGTACCCCAACTAGACCACACAGATACGCAGTATTTT	CSVPQLDHTDTQYF
TRBJ2-1	-	14	few	TRBV12-3/TRBV12-4	TGTGCCAGCAGTGACCCAGGGACCGACAATGAGCAGTTCTTC	CASSDPGTDNEQFF
TRBJ2-4	-	11	-	TRBV11-3	TGTGCCAGCCCAAGCAAAAACATTCAGTACTTC	CASPSKNIQYF
TRBJ1-2	-	12	many	TRBV25-1	TGTGCCAGCAGTGAATTAGGGTATGGCTACACCTTC	CASSELGYGYTF
TRBJ2-3	-	14	many	TRBV10-3	TGTGCCATCGGTTTGGGCCTCAACACAGATACGCAGTATTTT	CAIGLGLNTDTQYF